One sample yielded the 26 T cell receptor beta chains listed below, sequenced in a study of early T cells in non-severe SARS-CoV-2 infection. TCRdb recomputed calls from the 5' RACE reads with MiXCR, one row per CDR3 protein. Here the sample spans 87,000 or so distinct CDR3 sequences, approximately 13% being singletons. Sequences were obtained from whole blood. These receptors all stem from an adult who was a healthcare worker with PCR-confirmed SARS-CoV-2 infection or an uninfected control (not recorded which).

This chain joins TRBV6-6 and TRBJ2-5, with 10 bases identical to TRBD2. V was clipped by 2 bases and J by 4 bases; unmatched bases: 7. Germline lookup yields CDR1 MNHNY and CDR2 SVGAGI (reference sequence). CDR3 length equals 16 residues. In DNA, the CDR3 is TGTGCCAGCAGTTACGAACTAGCGGGAAGAGGAGAGACCCAGTACTTC. Translation: CASSYELAGRGETQYF.

This clonotype was seen only a few times. This chain connects TRBV5-5 to TRBJ2-1; TRBD2 matches at 11 bases. The CDR3 has 15 residues. The germline V gene has CDR1 SGHKS and CDR2 YYEKEE (reference sequence). The J segment lost 4 bases and the V segment lost 0 bases, leaving 0 bases of the junction unmatched. The CDR3 here is CASSLGLAGYNEQFF. The CDR3 nucleotides are TGTGCCAGCAGCTTGGGACTAGCGGGGTACAATGAGCAGTTCTTC.

This clonotype has just a few counts. The V call is TRBV19, the J call TRBJ1-5; no firm D call. This CDR3 has 12 residues. Trimming pared 1 base from V and 13 bases from J, leaving 11 bases between. The germline gives CDR1 LNHDA, CDR2 SQIVND (reference sequence). The CDR3 DNA sequence: TGTGCCAGTAGTATAGCGGACCGCACACAGCATTTT. Amino acid sequence: CASSIADRTQHF. The full variable domain, with the rest looked up from reference TRBV19 and TRBJ1-5, is DGGITQSPKYLFRKEGQNVTLSCEQNLNHDAMYWYRQDPGQGLRLIYYSQIVNDFQKGDIAEGYSVSREKKESFPLTVTSAQKNPTAFYLCASSIADRTQHFGDGTRLSIL.

This clonotype turned up a few times. This sequence joins TRBV5-1 and TRBJ2-2, with 14 positions matching TRBD2. Trimming removed 7 bases from V and 6 bases from J; junction bases left unmatched: 8. The CDR3 runs to 16 residues. Germline assignment: CDR1 SGHRS and CDR2 YFSETQ. The CDR3 sequence is CASGRLAGGAPGELFF. In DNA form, the CDR3 reads TGCGCCAGCGGACGACTAGCGGGAGGGGCCCCCGGGGAGCTGTTTTTT.

The chain is built from TRBV9 and TRBJ2-1, with 7 bases identical to TRBD1. The length of the CDR3 is 13 residues. Trimming removed 4 bases from V and 12 bases from J; junction bases left unmatched: 10. Germline values: CDR1 SGDLS, CDR2 YYNGEE. The CDR3 is CASSLRQGEAQFF. The CDR3, as DNA: TGTGCCAGCAGCCTACGACAGGGTGAGGCGCAGTTCTTC.

Ten or more counts support this clonotype. The chain recombines TRBV20-1 with TRBJ2-1; D gene uncertain. V lost 6 bases, J lost 1 base, and 7 bases lay in between. CDR1 is DFQATT and CDR2 is SNEGSKA in the germline V gene (reference sequence). This CDR3 spans 12 amino acids. This CDR3 reads CSAQGSYNEQFF. CDR3 bases: TGCAGTGCCCAAGGTTCCTACAATGAGCAGTTCTTC.

The chain carries TRBV4-2 and TRBJ1-1, with 8 bases that match TRBD1. Germline loops: CDR1 LGHNA, CDR2 YNFKEQ. This CDR3 comprises 16 residues. V was clipped by 3 bases and J by 3 bases; unmatched bases: 9. This CDR3 reads CASSHRRTGLDTEAFF. As DNA, the CDR3 is TGTGCCAGCAGCCACCGCCGGACAGGGTTGGACACTGAAGCTTTCTTT.

The sample holds a few counts of this clonotype. The rearrangement joins TRBV20-1 to TRBJ1-1; D ambiguous. Germline V lookup: CDR1 DFQATT, CDR2 SNEGSKA (reference sequence). Trimming left V 0 bases short and J 5 bases short, with 13 bases between. The CDR3 runs to 14 residues. The CDR3 reads CSARDFRGGTEAFF. The CDR3 DNA follows: TGCAGTGCTAGAGACTTCCGGGGAGGGACTGAAGCTTTCTTT.

This clonotype was seen a few times. This chain links TRBV7-9 with TRBJ2-4; TRBD1 agrees at 8 bases. The CDR3 spans 16 residues. Germline lookup yields CDR1 SEHNR and CDR2 FQNEAQ (reference sequence). J was trimmed by 1 base and V by 1 base; bases with no gene match: 3. The DNA for the CDR3 is TGTGCCAGCAGCTTAGTTGGACAGGGTGCCAAAAACATTCAGTACTTC. It yields the protein CASSLVGQGAKNIQYF.

This clonotype was recorded only once. The V call is TRBV21-1, the J call TRBJ1-1. TRBV21-1 is a listed pseudogene. This CDR3 region has 13 residues. CDR3 protein: CASSKVGSTEAFF. CDR3 coding DNA: TGTGCCAGCAGCAAAGTGGGGAGCACTGAAGCTTTCTTT.

This clonotype was recorded at least ten times. This chain joins TRBV18 and TRBJ1-5; 7 positions agree with TRBD1. Germline V gene sequence: CDR1 KGHSH, CDR2 LQKENI. This CDR3 spans 13 amino acids. Germline trimming cut 4 bases from V and 4 bases from J; bases unmatched to any gene: 1. The CDR3 loop is CASSRDSNQPQHF. The CDR3 coding sequence is TGTGCCAGCTCACGGGACAGTAATCAGCCCCAGCATTTT.

This clonotype has at least ten counts. The chain couples TRBV6-2 or TRBV6-3 to TRBJ2-6; D gene unclear. V dropped 0 bases and J dropped 2 bases, with 14 bases sitting between them. The CDR3 is made up of 18 amino acids. Germline CDR1 reads MNHEY; CDR2 reads SVGEGT. CDR3 coding DNA: TGTGCCAGCAGTTACTCGCTAGGAATTGAAGCTGGGGCCAACGTCCTGACTTTC. It codes for CASSYSLGIEAGANVLTF.

The chain is built from TRBV14 and TRBJ2-7, with a tentative D call TRBD2 (5 bases). Germline-derived CDR1 and CDR2 are SGHDN and FVKESK. The CDR3 is made up of 13 amino acids. V shed 1 base and J shed 9 bases, with 13 bases lying between them. CDR3: CASSQVDRGRQYF. CDR3 sequence (DNA): TGTGCCAGCAGCCAAGTCGACCGAGGGAGGCAGTACTTC.

Comment on this clonotype: A junction boundary mismatches the germline segment, possibly from a read error. The chain recombines TRBV4-3 with TRBJ2-7; 10 bases match TRBD2. Germline loops: CDR1 LGHNA, CDR2 YSLEER. The CDR3 is 15 amino acids. CDR3 in amino acids: CSSSPIAGGGYEQYF. DNA of the CDR3: TGCTCCAGCAGCCCCATAGCGGGAGGTGGGTACGAGCAGTACTTC.

This clonotype was observed many times. The genes are TRBV7-2 and TRBJ1-5, with no clear D. CDR1 SGHTA and CDR2 FQGNSA come from the germline V gene. This CDR3 is 14 amino acids long. V was trimmed by 1 base and J by 6 bases, leaving 10 bases between them. The CDR3 nucleotides are TGTGCCAGCAGCTTAGGTACGGTGGGTCAGCCCCAGCATTTT. It is translated as CASSLGTVGQPQHF.

The chain recombines TRBV7-3 with TRBJ2-5; D might be TRBD2 (6 bases). Trimming left V 5 bases short and J 2 bases short, with 15 bases between. The V gene's germline CDR1 is SGHTA and CDR2 FQGTGA. This CDR3 has 15 residues. CDR3 region: CASSPYGTPQETQYF. As DNA, the CDR3 is TGTGCCAGCAGCCCCTACGGGACTCCACAAGAGACCCAGTACTTC.

This chain links TRBV7-2 with TRBJ2-1, with D hard to call. Germline V gene lookup returns CDR1 SGHTA and CDR2 FQGNSA. V was cut by 0 bases and J by 8 bases, with 14 bases left in between. CDR3 length equals 15 residues. CDR3 bases: TGTGCCAGCAGCTTAGCTCCCCAAACTGTGTATGAGCAGTTCTTC. It specifies CASSLAPQTVYEQFF.

This rearrangement joins TRBV7-6 to TRBJ2-2, with 7 bases that match TRBD1. Germline V gene sequence: CDR1 SGHVS, CDR2 FNYEAQ. The CDR3 contains 14 residues. Trimming cost V 5 bases and J 4 bases; bases outside gene matches: 4. The CDR3 DNA sequence: TGTGCCAGCAGCCCACGGACAGGCACCGGGGAGCTGTTTTTT. This codes for CASSPRTGTGELFF.

V usage is TRBV12-3 or TRBV12-4 and J usage is TRBJ2-7, with D possibly TRBD2 on 6 matching bases. Trimming left V 6 bases short and J 2 bases short, with 17 bases between. This CDR3 is built from 15 residues. The CDR3 spells CASSPTRRATYEQYF. Written as DNA, the CDR3 is TGTGCCAGCAGCCCGACAAGGAGGGCTACCTACGAGCAGTACTTC.

Only a few counts were recorded for this clonotype. The V gene is TRBV7-9, the J gene TRBJ2-1; 9 nucleotides align to TRBD1. V lost 1 base to trimming and J lost 7 bases; unmatched junction nucleotides: 8. The CDR3 length is 16 residues. CDR1 is SEHNR, CDR2 FQNEAQ, per germline (reference sequence). The CDR3 sequence: CASSLGPGQGENEQFF. In nucleotides, the CDR3 is TGTGCCAGCAGCTTAGGGCCGGGACAGGGCGAGAATGAGCAGTTCTTC.

This clonotype has more than one count but fewer than ten. The J gene is TRBJ2-7, the V gene TRBV7-6, with 9 nucleotides matching TRBD2. Germline CDR1 SGHVS, CDR2 FNYEAQ. J lost 5 bases, V lost 5 bases, and 13 bases had no gene match. The CDR3 has 16 amino acids. The CDR3 nucleotides are TGTGCCAGCAGCCTAAATGGCGGACTAGCGTCGCACGAGCAGTACTTC. Its translation is CASSLNGGLASHEQYF.

Comments on this clonotype: A much larger clone differs from this one at a single base, so this may be a read error. The chain recombines TRBV6-2 or TRBV6-3 with TRBJ1-1; D remains unclear. The CDR3 consists of 13 residues. The germline V gene encodes CDR1 MNHEY and CDR2 SVGEGT. This chain's CDR3 is CASGYSRNTEAFF. CDR3 in DNA: TGTGCCAGCGGTTACTCACGGAACACTGAAGCTTTCTTT.

This clonotype showed up just a few times. The rearrangement uses TRBV10-3 and TRBJ2-3, with 7 nucleotides matching TRBD2. Looked up from germline, CDR1 is ENHRY and CDR2 is SYGVKD. The V segment lost 10 bases and the J segment 3 bases; nucleotides outside the gene matches: 16. CDR3 length equals 16 residues. CDR3 DNA: TGTGCCACCTCTACCCCGCGGGAGCTACTGACAGATACGCAGTATTTT. It encodes CATSTPRELLTDTQYF.

Regarding this clonotype: Its ends do not fully match the called genes, so a read error is possible. The rearrangement joins TRBV12-5 to TRBJ2-1, with D tentatively TRBD2 (6 bases). The CDR3 loop spans 15 amino acids. In germline, CDR1 is LGHNT, CDR2 FRNRAP. Here the CDR3 reads CDSGPGPGAYNEQFF. The CDR3 bases are TGTGATAGTGGTCCAGGGCCGGGAGCCTACAATGAGCAGTTCTTC.

This clonotype was recorded a few times. The rearrangement uses TRBV19 and TRBJ2-1; 9 nucleotides line up with TRBD1. Trimming at V came to 5 bases and at J to 10 bases, leaving 9 bases not matched to a gene. CDR1 and CDR2 from the germline V gene are LNHDA and SQIVND (reference sequence). The CDR3 length is 14 residues. CDR3 DNA sequence: TGTGCCAGTAGTCCACGGGACAGGGCGGGGGAGCAGTTCTTC. It specifies CASSPRDRAGEQFF. Supplemented by reference TRBV19 and TRBJ2-1, the full variable domain reads DGGITQSPKYLFRKEGQNVTLSCEQNLNHDAMYWYRQDPGQGLRLIYYSQIVNDFQKGDIAEGYSVSREKKESFPLTVTSAQKNPTAFYLCASSPRDRAGEQFFGPGTRLTVL.

This clonotype was counted many times. This sequence joins TRBV6-5 and TRBJ1-2; 8 bases are a match to TRBD1. CDR3 length equals 14 residues. The V gene end was trimmed by 2 bases and the J gene end by 6 bases; junction bases not matched to a gene: 5. CDR1 is MNHEY and CDR2 is SVGAGI in the germline V gene. The CDR3 spells CASSYRTGQNGYTF. Written as DNA, the CDR3 is TGTGCCAGCAGTTACCGGACAGGGCAAAATGGCTACACCTTC.